A selection of T cell receptor beta chains follows, all from one sample in a study of T cell responses to AZD1222 COVID-19 vaccine. Method: immunoSEQ multiplex PCR; TCRdb's copy keeps in-frame clones and lacks some. Of roughly 91,000 clones listed, about 88% are singletons. The source was peripheral blood, collected on day 0 of AZD1222 vaccination. The receptors originated from an adult in good health. CDR3s include the opening cysteine and the closing phenylalanine or tryptophan. A D gene is named only where the DNA matches it firmly. For some rows the clone size is stated as once, few or many, or as a class when expanded; others skip it.

d_call,clone_size,v_call,j_call,cdr3_aa,cdr3_nt
TRBD2,few,TRBV30,TRBJ2-7,CAWSPRTSGPDEQYF,TGTGCCTGGAGCCCCCGGACTAGTGGACCCGACGAGCAGTACTTC
-,once,TRBV12-3/TRBV12-4,TRBJ1-2,CASSFAGYYGYTF,TGTGCCAGCAGTTTCGCGGGCTACTATGGCTACACCTTC
TRBD1,-,TRBV6-6,TRBJ1-1,CASKNDRERSEAFF,TGTGCCAGCAAAAATGACAGGGAAAGGTCTGAAGCTTTCTTT
-,-,TRBV28,TRBJ2-5,CASTRTAEETQYF,TGTGCCAGCACTAGGACAGCTGAAGAGACCCAGTACTTC
-,-,TRBV28,TRBJ1-3,CASSLRGSGNTIYF,TGTGCCAGCAGCCTACGGGGGTCTGGAAACACCATATATTTT
-,-,TRBV5-6,TRBJ1-6,CASSLHRSSYNSPLHF,TGTGCCAGCAGTCTTCACCGGAGCTCCTATAATTCACCCCTCCACTTT
-,few,TRBV5-5,TRBJ2-7,CASSIQGLSSYEQYF,TGTGCCAGCAGCATTCAGGGGTTATCGTCCTACGAGCAGTACTTC
-,-,TRBV7-9,TRBJ2-2,CASSLAGVRTGELFF,TGTGCCAGCAGCTTAGCGGGAGTAAGGACCGGGGAGCTGTTTTTT
TRBD2,-,TRBV10-2,TRBJ2-3,CASSELAATDTQYF,TGCGCCAGCAGTGAACTAGCGGCCACAGATACGCAGTATTTT
-,-,TRBV21-1,TRBJ1-1,CASSTPVATQCTEAFF,TGTGCCAGCAGTACTCCCGTAGCTACACAATGCACTGAAGCTTTCTTT
TRBD1,-,TRBV27,TRBJ2-7,CASSRRTGTPYEQYF,TGTGCCAGCAGCCGGAGGACAGGGACGCCCTACGAGCAGTACTTC
-,-,TRBV27,TRBJ2-6,CASSLKPTGTYSGANVLTF,TGTGCCAGCAGTTTGAAGCCCACAGGAACCTACTCTGGGGCCAACGTCCTGACTTTC
TRBD1,-,TRBV5-1,TRBJ1-2,CASSATPGQTYGYTF,TGCGCCAGCAGCGCCACCCCGGGACAGACATATGGCTACACCTTC
TRBD1,-,TRBV28,TRBJ1-1,CASSGGGKNTEAFF,TGTGCCAGCAGTGGAGGGGGCAAGAACACTGAAGCTTTCTTT
TRBD2,few,TRBV4-1,TRBJ2-1,CASSHSGSSYNEQFF,TGCGCCAGCAGCCATAGCGGGAGCTCCTACAATGAGCAGTTCTTC
-,-,TRBV29-1,TRBJ2-5,CSVELLADRKETQYF,TGCAGCGTTGAGTTGTTAGCAGACCGGAAAGAGACCCAGTACTTC
-,-,TRBV6-5,TRBJ2-1,CASSLRAGYNEQFF,TGTGCCAGCAGTCTACGAGCGGGTTATAATGAGCAGTTCTTC
-,-,TRBV28,TRBJ1-5,CASEGGSNQPQHF,TGTGCCAGCGAGGGGGGTAGCAATCAGCCCCAGCATTTT
-,-,TRBV5-6,TRBJ2-5,CASSTRQEGYQETQYF,TGTGCCAGCAGCACCCGACAGGAGGGTTATCAAGAGACCCAGTACTTC
-,once,TRBV11-2,TRBJ1-1,CASSSAGLMNTEAFF,TGTGCCAGCAGCTCGGCGGGGCTCATGAACACTGAAGCTTTCTTT
-,-,TRBV29-1,TRBJ2-7,CSVEAPGQTYEQYF,TGCAGCGTTGAAGCGCCGGGACAAACCTACGAGCAGTACTTC
-,-,TRBV2,TRBJ2-1,CASNQGGGAYNEQFF,TGTGCCAGCAACCAGGGAGGGGGGGCCTACAATGAGCAGTTCTTC